This T cell receptor (beta chain) was profiled in a study of cytomegalovirus exposure and HLA in healthy donors (TCRdb year 2017). At the level of the whole study: An earlier analysis of roughly 630 of the donors reported roughly 300 Gb of sequence data and more than 90 million unique TCR beta sequences from roughly 200 million T cells. About 300 gigabases of sequencing data and approximately 85 million unique TCR sequences were included in an early release covering about 700 HLA-typed donors. The genetic ancestry cluster associated with self-reported Caucasian donors included over 80% of the 300 to 400 genotyped donors. The aim of the study was to test whether cataloging public T cell receptors could identify signatures of past pathogen exposure. The T cell repertoires of several hundred subjects were profiled by immunosequencing and related to cytomegalovirus serostatus. Besides the first cohort of around 700 subjects, a separate validation cohort made up of roughly 120 different subjects was used. High-throughput TCR immunosequencing, statistical association of individual TCRs with disease status, and machine learning were combined to predict cytomegalovirus infection status. A later analysis re-analyzed previously published TCR beta repertoires from approximately 700 donors and added high-resolution HLA genotyping to study TCR occurrence patterns. Rather than drawing on any new phenotypic data, the later analysis identified candidate immune exposures from TCR beta sequences and the way those sequences occurred across donors. To decide whether each TCR beta V gene segment behaved as functional or pseudogenic, an earlier analysis of several hundred of the donors relied on high-throughput TCR beta sequencing. Alongside the repertoire data, information on donor age, sex, ethnicity and CMV serostatus was compiled. Genome-wide SNP genotypes for about 60% of the roughly 700 donors were used in a later genetic analysis, which treated that subset as a discovery cohort. Every repertoire in the discovery cohort had been generated on one and the same sequencing platform. Class I and class II HLA loci were covered by the typing at four-digit resolution. Typing coverage differed by locus: A, B, C, DRB1 and DQB1 were typed in roughly 620-640 donors, DQA1 in 522, DPA1 in 600 to 610, and DPB1 in just under 490. Because of strong linkage in the cohort, roughly five DR-DQ haplotypes were treated as single units for association and clustering. Among a few hundred genotyped donors of the cohort, an average of around 240,000 unique TCR beta nucleotide sequences were sequenced per donor, roughly 20% of them non-productive.

CDR1 and CDR2, looked up from the germline V gene (reference sequence), are LNHDA and SQIVND. Spanning cysteine to phenylalanine, the CDR3 consists of 16 amino acids. Only the CDR3 DNA stays, 48 bases, in frame from base 1. V trim: 3 bases; J trim: 5 bases; unmatched bases: 12. Broad study findings and their caveats: For the cohort, immune exposure information was limited to CMV serostatus. In a later genetic analysis, fewer N-insertions in productive TCRs were reported among donors in an Asian-associated ancestry cluster than the 666-donor mean. A later analysis found that most CMV-associated TCR beta chains appeared HLA-restricted, with HLA associations seemingly driven largely by CMV exposure. A few of the identified cytomegalovirus-associated TCR beta chains were confirmed in vitro to be specific for cytomegalovirus antigens. Assigning TCR associations to individual alleles was difficult when HLA alleles, especially DR and DQ, strongly co-occurred. According to a later analysis, parvovirus B19, influenza, CMV and Epstein-Barr virus appeared linked to several top co-occurrence clusters. Compared with equally common non-associated chains, HLA-associated TCR beta chains in a later analysis were more clonally expanded and had lower generation probabilities. The sequencing pipeline was judged likely to have produced a cluster of highly shared sequence variants as a technical artifact. The presence/absence analyses assumed that sequencing depth was roughly uniform across donors, and that assumption may not be true. Cytomegalovirus status was reported to be diagnosed by the classifier with high specificity and sensitivity in both the original and validation cohorts. A further reported finding was that TCR beta sequences accurately predicted the HLA-A and HLA-B alleles for most subjects in the first cohort. Correlated functional status among segregating V segments might reflect linkage disequilibrium, but an unknown experimental factor could not be ruled out. Some IMGT-functional V segments, including TRBV6-2 and TRBV6-3, could not be distinguished by the 87-base-pair reads and were therefore excluded. A total of some 180 TCR beta chains were listed by the study as associated with cytomegalovirus. In an earlier analysis of more than 500 of the donors, most TCR beta V segments appeared in productive rearrangements about 87% or about 30% of the time, broadly matching IMGT annotations. Specific HLA alleles were associated with 15,000 to 20,000 TCR beta sequences at a false discovery rate of 0.05 in a later analysis. Across donors, most TCR sequences were observed very rarely, whereas some public TCRs were present in many individuals. A later analysis found that TCR association rates varied across HLA loci, with DRB1 alleles showing the most associated TCRs and HLA-C alleles the fewest. An association between a missense DCLRE1C variant and V-gene and J-gene trimming of TCR beta chains was found in a later genetic analysis and replicated in an independent cohort. The authors suggested that the approach could potentially be extended to other disease states and immunological phenotypes. This cohort had only TCR beta chains sequenced, and the lack of alpha or paired-chain data limited which features could be detected. HLA typing was unavailable for some donors at each locus, so association tests used only the typed subset. Because counts were too low, seventeen rarely observed V segments, including chromosome 9 orphons, were excluded from the earlier analysis of about 500 of the donors.

Of note for this clone: Its antigen remains unidentified. No base quality values were provided; no much bigger clone lies one nucleotide off.

In total, about 650 healthy bone marrow donors made up the cohort. At the time of sampling, all cohort members were nominally healthy, though unrecorded immune exposures were likely present. The donor tested CMV seronegative, placing the donor among the 350 or so seronegative members of the cohort. Every donor gave a peripheral blood sample, and the peripheral blood mononuclear cells from that sample were used for TCR beta sequencing. Genomic DNA was extracted from the blood cell samples with the Qiagen DNeasy Blood Extraction Kit. The method behind the library was the immunoSEQ multiplex PCR assay. For the multiplex PCR, a mixture combining 60 forward primers for TCR Vbeta segments and 13 reverse primers for TCR Jbeta segments was used. The CDR3 region of rearranged TCR beta genes was amplified from genomic DNA by a multiplex PCR assay. The Illumina HiSeq System was used to sequence the amplified TCR beta libraries as 87-base-pair reads. The source study handled its data this way. A later analysis counted about 80 million unique TCR beta chains across the 550 to 800 repertoires, and approximately 11 million of these chains were shared by at least two donors. A nearest-neighbor algorithm error-corrected the raw reads and collapsed the reads into unique sequences, merging closely related sequences to remove PCR and sequencing errors. V, D and J gene segments were assigned by aligning CDR3 sequences to IMGT reference sequences. For a sequence to be retained, a match of at least six nucleotides was required to both a V gene segment and a J gene segment. A rearrangement counted as productive if the CDR3 had no stop codons and remained in frame with V and J, and every other rearrangement counted as non-productive. CDR3 was defined by IMGT convention, running from the second conserved V-encoded cysteine to the conserved J-encoded phenylalanine. Sequences without an unambiguous match to a single V gene segment were excluded from the earlier analysis of a few hundred of the donors. An earlier analysis of approximately 590 of the donors classified V segments as functional when productive rearrangements were above 56.7% and as segregating when the standard deviation between donors was above 5%. A statistical classification framework was developed to diagnose cytomegalovirus status using the catalog of TCR beta chain sequences. A later analysis assigned V and J genes by comparing TCR nucleotide sequences with IMGT/GENE-DB human TR gene sequences. A later analysis assigned CDR3 sequences and most-parsimonious VDJ recombination scenarios with the TCRdist pipeline. In a later analysis, each TCR beta chain was defined by its CDR3 amino acid sequence together with its V-gene family, and reads without a unique V-gene family were excluded. To address suspected cross-contamination and a sequencing artifact, a later analysis removed over 500 highly shared, low-generation-probability nucleotide sequences. For each public chain, a later analysis derived a clonal expansion index from normalized ranks of inferred template counts within each repertoire. A later analysis computed generation probabilities with a VDJ recombination model fitted to out-of-frame rearrangements, and checked the results against IGoR. In a later analysis, hypergeometric tests were used to score TCR-TCR, TCR-HLA and TCR-CMV co-occurrence, with a repertoire-size bias correction applied to TCR pairs. In a later analysis, false discovery rates were estimated by permuting HLA or CMV assignments 20 times. In a later analysis, co-occurring TCRs were grouped with DBSCAN, and TCRdist sequence similarity was added when clustering was performed within HLA-allele-positive subsets. Co-occurrence clustering excluded repertoires with fewer than 30,000 or more than 120,000 public chains, plus five with anomalous nucleotide sharing. Imported from immuneACCESS, the table was reduced by TCRdb to in-frame sequences with V and J called. These copies leave out some clones; in studies compared against another copy, an unresolved V gene accounts for under half, and the cause of the remainder is not known. That table gives V, J and clone size, and the DNA gave D and trimming. The sample has roughly 200,000 clones on record, 60% to 85% of them singletons. The ten top clones hold more than 5% of the sample.

This sequence uses TRBV19 and TRBJ2-7; 8 bases in the junction line up with TRBD2. The sequencing sample was made of PBMCs. The source of this sequence is a man in his forties or fifties in good health and CMV-seronegative. The CDR3 region: CASSITGGGLANEQYF. The base sequence is TGTGCCAGTAGTATTACGGGCGGCGGACTAGCCAACGAGCAGTACTTC.